The entry that follows covers one T cell receptor (beta chain) sequence. Its antigen is not known. These data originate in a study of cytomegalovirus exposure and HLA in healthy donors. Study findings and constraints: Overall, roughly 170 TCR beta chains were annotated as cytomegalovirus-associated. The study had only CMV serostatus as immune exposure information.

Primers for the PCR totalled 60 Vbeta and 13 Jbeta. Measured with immunoSEQ multiplex PCR; TCRdb has only the in-frame clones, and not every one. The data hold some 95,000 clones, with under 85% observed a single time. The CDR3 covers 14 residues. The germline V gene has CDR1 SGDLS and CDR2 YYNGEE. Trimming removed 1 base at V and 2 bases at J, with 6 bases between. Input material: PBMCs. The chain is built from TRBV9 and TRBJ2-2; D unclear. The receptor's source is a man aged 45 to 65 in good health and CMV-seropositive. CDR3 loop: CASSVLLNTGELFF. The CDR3 bases are TGTGCCAGCAGCGTACTTCTAAACACCGGGGAGCTGTTTTTT.